The T cell receptor (beta chain) described here comes from a study of glioma-infiltrating T cells. Broader study findings: Above-expected tissue-blood divergence occurred in all gliomas, most in low-grade ones.

As for this clonotype: Its antigen is unknown.

Using RNA template, CDR3s of TCR alpha and beta were amplified with iRepertoire arm-PCR. Input was roughly 95-400 ng of tissue mRNA or PBMC total RNA. TCRdb re-called the multiplex PCR reads through MiXCR, storing one row per CDR3 protein. This table has more than 100,000 distinct CDR3 sequences, around 28% appearing once. V was clipped by 5 bases and J by 5 bases, with 11 bases between them. In germline, CDR1 is SGHNT, CDR2 YYREEE (reference sequence). There are 13 residues in the CDR3. The receptor comes from a human donor with low-grade glioma or glioblastoma, undergoing nonglioma brain surgery, or in good health (not recorded which). The chain is built from TRBV5-4 and TRBJ1-3; the D is unclear. The sequenced sample consisted of glioma tissue, nonneoplastic brain tissue, or PBMCs (not recorded which). CDR3 bases: TGTGCCAGCAGTCGCGGCAGTCGAAACACCATATATTTT. The encoded protein is CASSRGSRNTIYF.